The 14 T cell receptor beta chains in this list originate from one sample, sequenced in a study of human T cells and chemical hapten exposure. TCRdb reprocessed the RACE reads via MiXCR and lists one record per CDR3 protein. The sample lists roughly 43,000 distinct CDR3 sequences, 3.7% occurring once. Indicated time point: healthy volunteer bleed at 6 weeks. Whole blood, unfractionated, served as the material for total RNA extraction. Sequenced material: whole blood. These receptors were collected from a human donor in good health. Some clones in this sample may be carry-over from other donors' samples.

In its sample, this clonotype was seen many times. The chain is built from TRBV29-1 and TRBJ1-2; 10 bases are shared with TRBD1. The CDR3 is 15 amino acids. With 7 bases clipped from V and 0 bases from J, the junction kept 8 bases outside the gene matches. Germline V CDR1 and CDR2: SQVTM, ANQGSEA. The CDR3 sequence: CSASGQGEANYGYTF. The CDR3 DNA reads TGCAGCGCATCTGGACAGGGGGAAGCTAACTATGGCTACACCTTC.

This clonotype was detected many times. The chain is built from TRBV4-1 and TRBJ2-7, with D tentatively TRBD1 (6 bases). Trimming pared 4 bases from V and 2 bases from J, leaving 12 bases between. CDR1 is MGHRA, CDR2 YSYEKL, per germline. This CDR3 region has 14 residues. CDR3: CASSRPGQTYEQYF. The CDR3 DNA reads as TGCGCCAGCAGCCGCCCCGGACAGACCTACGAGCAGTACTTC.

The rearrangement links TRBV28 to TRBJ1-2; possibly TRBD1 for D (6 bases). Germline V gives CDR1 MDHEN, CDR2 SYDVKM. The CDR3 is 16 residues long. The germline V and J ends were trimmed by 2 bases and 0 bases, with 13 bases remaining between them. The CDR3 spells CASSLVGQPANYGYTF. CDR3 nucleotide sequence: TGTGCCAGCAGTTTAGTCGGACAGCCAGCTAACTATGGCTACACCTTC.

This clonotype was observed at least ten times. CDR3 region: CASSLRRLAGAGDSYEQYF. CDR3 DNA sequence: TGTGCCAGCAGTCTCCGGAGACTAGCGGGAGCAGGGGATTCCTACGAGCAGTACTTC. The chain combines TRBV27 with TRBJ2-7; the match to TRBD2 covers 12 bases. Germline loops: CDR1 MNHEY, CDR2 SMNVEV (reference sequence). The length of the CDR3 is 19 residues. With V trimmed by 5 bases and J by 1 base, 15 bases remained unmatched.

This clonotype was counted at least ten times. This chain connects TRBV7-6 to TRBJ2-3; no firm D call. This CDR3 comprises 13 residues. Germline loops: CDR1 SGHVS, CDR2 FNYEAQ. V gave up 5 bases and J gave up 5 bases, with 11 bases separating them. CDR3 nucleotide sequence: TGTGCCAGCAGCCGCATCTGGGGAGATACGCAGTATTTT. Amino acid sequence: CASSRIWGDTQYF.

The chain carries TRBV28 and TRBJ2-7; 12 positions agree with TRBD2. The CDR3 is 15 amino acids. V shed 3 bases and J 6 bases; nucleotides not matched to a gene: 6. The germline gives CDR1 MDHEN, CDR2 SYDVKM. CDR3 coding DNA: TGTGCCAGCAGTTTTCTAGCGGGAGGGTCTGGCGAGCAGTACTTC. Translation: CASSFLAGGSGEQYF.

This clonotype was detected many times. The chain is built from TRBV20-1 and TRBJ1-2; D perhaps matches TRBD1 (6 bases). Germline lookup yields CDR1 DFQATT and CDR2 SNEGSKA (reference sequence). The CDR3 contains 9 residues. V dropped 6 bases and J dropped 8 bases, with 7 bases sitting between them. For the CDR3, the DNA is TGCAGTGCGGGGGGCGGCTACACCTTC. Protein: CSAGGGYTF.

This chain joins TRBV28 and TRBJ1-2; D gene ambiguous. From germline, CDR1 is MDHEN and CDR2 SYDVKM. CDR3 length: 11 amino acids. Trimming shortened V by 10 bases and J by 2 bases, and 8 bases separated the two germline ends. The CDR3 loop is CATTQNYGYTF. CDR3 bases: TGTGCCACCACCCAGAACTATGGCTACACCTTC.

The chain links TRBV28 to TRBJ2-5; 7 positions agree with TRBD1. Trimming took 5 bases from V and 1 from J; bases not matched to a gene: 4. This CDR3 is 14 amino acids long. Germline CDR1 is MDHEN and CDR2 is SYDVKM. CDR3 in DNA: TGTGCCAGCAGTCAACAGGGGTTCCAAGAGACCCAGTACTTC. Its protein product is CASSQQGFQETQYF.

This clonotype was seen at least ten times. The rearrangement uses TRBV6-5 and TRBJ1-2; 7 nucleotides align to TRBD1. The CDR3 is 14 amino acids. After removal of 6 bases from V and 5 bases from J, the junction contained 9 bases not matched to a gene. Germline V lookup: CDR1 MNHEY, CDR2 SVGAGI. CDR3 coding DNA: TGTGCCAGCAGCTCCGGGACAGTCCCGTATGGCTACACCTTC. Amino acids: CASSSGTVPYGYTF.

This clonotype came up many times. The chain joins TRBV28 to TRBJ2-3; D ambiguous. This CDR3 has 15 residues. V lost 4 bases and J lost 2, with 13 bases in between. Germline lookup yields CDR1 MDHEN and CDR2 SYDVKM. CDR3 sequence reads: CASSSFLRLTDTQYF. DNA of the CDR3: TGTGCCAGCAGTTCATTCCTTAGACTCACAGATACGCAGTATTTT.

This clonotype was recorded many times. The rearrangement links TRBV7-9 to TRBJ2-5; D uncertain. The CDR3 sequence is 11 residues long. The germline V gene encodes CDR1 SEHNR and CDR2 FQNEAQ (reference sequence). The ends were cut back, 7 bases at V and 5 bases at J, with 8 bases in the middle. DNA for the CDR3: TGTGCCAGCACCCTGGAGGAGACCCAGTACTTC. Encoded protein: CASTLEETQYF.

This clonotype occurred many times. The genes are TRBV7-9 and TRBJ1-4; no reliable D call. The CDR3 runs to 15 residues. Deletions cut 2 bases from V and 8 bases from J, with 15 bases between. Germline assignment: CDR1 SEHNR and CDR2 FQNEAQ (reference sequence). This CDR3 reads CASSLTSRNEEKLFF. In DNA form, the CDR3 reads TGTGCCAGCAGCTTAACGAGCAGGAATGAGGAAAAACTGTTTTTT.

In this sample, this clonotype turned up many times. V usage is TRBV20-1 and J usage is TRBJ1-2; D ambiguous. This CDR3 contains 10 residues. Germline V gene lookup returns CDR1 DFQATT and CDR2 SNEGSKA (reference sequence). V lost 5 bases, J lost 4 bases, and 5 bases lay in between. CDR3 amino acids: CSASLYGYTF. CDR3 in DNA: TGCAGTGCTTCCCTCTATGGCTACACCTTC.